The present TCR beta chain was sequenced within a study of T cells after yellow fever vaccination. Study context: SMART-Seq v4 Ultra Low Input prepared libraries from low-cell fractions. Overall study results and limits: Post-booster repertoires again held most primary-vaccination clones (around 95% CD4, roughly 88% CD8). Researchers cautioned that FACS-sorted repertoires could harbor abundant clonotypes contaminating from the bulk population.

A universal primer site and UMIs were added as TCR cDNA was made by 5'RACE template switching. TCRdb analysed the 5' RACE reads with MiXCR anew, one entry per CDR3 protein. The sample consists of almost 600,000 distinct CDR3 sequences, approximately 13% of them appearing once. This CDR3 has 13 amino acids. Germline assignment: CDR1 MNHNS and CDR2 SASEGT. V was pared by 6 bases and J by 1 base, with 9 bases between. This clonotype was picked up a small number of times. Its antigen remains unidentified. The sample consisted of PBMCs, taken on the day of the yellow fever booster vaccination. The sequence derives from a man in his thirties or forties who received the YFV17D yellow fever vaccine. This sequence joins TRBV6-1 and TRBJ1-1; D ambiguous. In nucleotides, the CDR3 is TGTGCCAGCAGAAAACAGAAGAACACTGAAGCTTTCTTT. Its protein product is CASRKQKNTEAFF.